A selection of T cell receptor beta chains follows, all from one sample in a study of shared clonotypes between healthy human individuals. The method was immunoSEQ multiplex PCR; TCRdb's version includes in-frame clones alone and lacks a portion of them. The table lists 2 million to 2.5 million clones, 93% of them singletons. The sample comprised naive CD4+ T cells from PBMCs. The receptors were gathered from a young man in good health. Some clones in this sample may be carry-over from other donors' samples. Both conserved end residues are part of each CDR3. The D gene is left open where the match is weak. Clone size is given for some rows only: seen once, a few or many times, or a class if the clone is expanded.

TGTGCCAGCAGCGCCATCCCTCACTTAAATTCACCCCTCCACTTT	CASSAIPHLNSPLHF	TRBV9	NA	TRBJ1-6	NA
TGTGCCACCTCATGGGGGAATTACAATGAGCAGTTCTTC	CATSWGNYNEQFF	TRBV6-1	NA	TRBJ2-1	NA
TGTGCCAGCAACCCCTATCAGGATTCACCCCTCCACTTT	CASNPYQDSPLHF	TRBV7-9	NA	TRBJ1-6	NA
TGTGCCAGCAGTTCCCCCCATCTATCGGCGGGTGGCTACACCTTC	CASSSPHLSAGGYTF	TRBV6-5	NA	TRBJ1-2	NA
TGTGCCAGCACCGCACCGGGAGTCCTCGGAGCCGGGGAGCTGTTTTTT	CASTAPGVLGAGELFF	TRBV28	NA	TRBJ2-2	NA
TGCAGTGCCGAGGGTGGTAACACCATATATTTT	CSAEGGNTIYF	TRBV20-1	NA	TRBJ1-3	many
TGTGCCAGTAGTACCCCCGGCCCACAGGGTGGAAACACCGGGGAGCTGTTTTTT	CASSTPGPQGGNTGELFF	TRBV19	NA	TRBJ2-2	once
TGCGCCAGCAGCTTGGGTTCCCAGGGTCGGCAGTTCTTC	CASSLGSQGRQFF	TRBV5-1	NA	TRBJ2-1	once
TGTGCCAGCAGCGGCCGGGACGGCAATGAAAAACTGTTTTTT	CASSGRDGNEKLFF	TRBV9	NA	TRBJ1-4	NA
TGCGCCAGCAGCCAAGAGCAGGGCTACACCGGGGAGCTGTTTTTT	CASSQEQGYTGELFF	TRBV4-3	NA	TRBJ2-2	NA